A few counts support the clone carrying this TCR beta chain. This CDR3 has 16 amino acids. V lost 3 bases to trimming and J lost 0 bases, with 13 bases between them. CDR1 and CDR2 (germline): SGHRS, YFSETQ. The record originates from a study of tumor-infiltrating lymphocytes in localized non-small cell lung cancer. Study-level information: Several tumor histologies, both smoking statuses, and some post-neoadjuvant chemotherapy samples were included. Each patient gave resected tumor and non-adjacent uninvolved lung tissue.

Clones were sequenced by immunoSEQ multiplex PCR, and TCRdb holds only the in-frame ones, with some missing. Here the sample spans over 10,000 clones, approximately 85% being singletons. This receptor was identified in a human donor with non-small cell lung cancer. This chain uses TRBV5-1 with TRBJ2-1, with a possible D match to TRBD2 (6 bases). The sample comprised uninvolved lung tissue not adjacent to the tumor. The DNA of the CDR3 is TGCGCCAGCAGCTGGGGGACGGGGGACTCCTACAATGAGCAGTTCTTC. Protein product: CASSWGTGDSYNEQFF.